The next 15 T cell receptor beta chains were all read from a single sample in a study of T cells in Graves' hyperthyroidism and ophthalmopathy. TCR beta CDR3 regions were amplified from RNA transcripts. The primer set for the first-round RT-PCR of the TCR CDR3 was HTBI. TCRdb reprocessed the multiplex PCR reads via MiXCR and lists one record per CDR3 protein. Of around 340,000 distinct CDR3 sequences in the sample, about a sixth were seen once. Input material: blood. These receptor sequences come from a woman in her 30s with Graves' hyperthyroidism that later progressed to Graves' ophthalmopathy.

With regard to this clonotype: A much larger clone lies a single base off, so this may be a read error. The chain is built from TRBV28 and TRBJ2-3, with D possibly matching TRBD1 (5 bases). The J call may be faulty, since TRBJ1-5 better matches the DNA end. The germline V gene encodes CDR1 MDHEN and CDR2 SYDVKM. This CDR3 has 15 residues. The CDR3 nucleotides read TGTGCCAGCTTTCCAACGGGGCAGGCGGGGGATACGCAGCATTTT. Translating gives CASFPTGQAGDTQHF.

This clonotype was detected ten times or more. The J gene is TRBJ2-1, the V gene TRBV5-1; 8 bases are shared with TRBD1. The CDR3 runs to 14 residues. The germline CDR1 and CDR2 sequences are SGHRS and YFSETQ. V shed 3 bases and J 5 bases; nucleotides not matched to a gene: 4. The CDR3 region has the DNA TGCGCCAGCAGCTCCGACAGGGGTAACAATGAGCAGTTCTTC. Translation gives CASSSDRGNNEQFF.

The chain has TRBV5-1 and TRBJ2-2, with 8 bases that match TRBD1. There are 15 residues in the CDR3. Losses at the gene ends were 5 bases for V and 3 bases for J; bases not matched to a gene: 6. Germline CDR1 reads SGHRS; CDR2 reads YFSETQ. The CDR3 here is CASSTTGVDTGELFF. The CDR3 DNA reads TGCGCCAGCAGTACGACAGGGGTCGACACCGGGGAGCTGTTTTTT.

The chain links TRBV11-2 to TRBJ1-5; 8 nucleotides line up with TRBD1. This CDR3 has 14 amino acids. Germline trimming cut 6 bases from V and 6 bases from J; bases unmatched to any gene: 7. Germline-derived CDR1 and CDR2 are SGHAT and FQNNGV. CDR3 bases: TGTGCCAGCAGTGTGGCAGGGGGCGGTCAGCCCCAGCATTTT. The encoded protein is CASSVAGGGQPQHF.

The rearrangement joins TRBV24-1 to TRBJ2-1, with D hard to call. The CDR3 spans 13 residues. Trimming took off 5 bases at V and 4 bases at J, with 8 bases between the two ends. Per the germline V gene, CDR1 is KGHDR and CDR2 is SFDVKD. The CDR3, as DNA: TGTGCCACCAGTGGGTCTTCTTACAATGAGCAGTTCTTC. Its translation: CATSGSSYNEQFF.

This clonotype appeared a single time. DNA of the CDR3: TGCAGTGCTAGATTCCCGCCCGAAGCTTTCTTT. This gives the protein CSARFPPEAFF. The chain is built from TRBV20-1 and TRBJ1-1, with D hard to call. The CDR3 extends over 11 amino acids. Germline CDR1 DFQATT, CDR2 SNEGSKA (reference sequence). V dropped 2 bases and J dropped 8 bases, with 9 bases sitting between them.

Many counts were recorded for this clonotype. Here the CDR3 DNA reads TGCAGTGCGGCACGGACAACAGATACGCAGTATTTT. Protein: CSAARTTDTQYF. The genes are TRBV20-1 and TRBJ2-3, with a possible D match to TRBD1 (5 bases). The CDR3 consists of 12 residues. Germline CDR1 reads DFQATT; CDR2 reads SNEGSKA (reference sequence). Trimming left V 6 bases short and J 3 bases short, with 10 bases between.

This clonotype was counted at least ten times. V is TRBV19 and J is TRBJ1-1; D remains unclear. Trimming cost V 7 bases and J 1 base, with 10 bases left between them. The CDR3 sequence is 13 residues long. Germline V lookup: CDR1 LNHDA, CDR2 SQIVND (reference sequence). In DNA, the CDR3 is TGTGCCAGTACCCCACCGGAGAACACTGAAGCTTTCTTT. Translating it yields CASTPPENTEAFF.

This clonotype was seen repeatedly, ten times or more. The J gene is TRBJ1-1, the V gene TRBV18; D uncertain. The V gene's germline CDR1 is KGHSH and CDR2 LQKENI. This CDR3 region has 15 residues. The V end was cut by 3 bases, the J end by 4 bases, with 15 bases between. The CDR3 coding sequence is TGTGCCAGCTCACCGGAGTGGCCCTGGGGCACTGAAGCTTTCTTT. This sequence encodes CASSPEWPWGTEAFF.

The chain links TRBV4-1 to TRBJ1-1; TRBD1 matches 8 bases. The CDR3 totals 15 residues. Germline V gives CDR1 MGHRA, CDR2 YSYEKL. V trimming: 6 bases; J trimming: 1 base; junction bases outside the gene matches: 7. CDR3: CASSTGGPSNTEAFF. In DNA, the CDR3 is TGCGCCAGCAGTACAGGGGGACCGTCGAACACTGAAGCTTTCTTT.

Ten or more counts support this clonotype. This rearrangement joins TRBV2 to TRBJ2-5, with 8 bases aligning to TRBD2. Trimming took 5 bases from V and 5 from J; bases not matched to a gene: 10. CDR1 is SNHLY, CDR2 FYNNEI, per germline. CDR3 length: 15 residues. The CDR3 sequence: CASSQVAGYTETQYF. The CDR3 DNA reads as TGTGCCAGCAGTCAGGTAGCGGGATATACGGAGACCCAGTACTTC.

This sequence joins TRBV6-1 and TRBJ1-4; 9 nucleotides line up with TRBD1. Germline V gene sequence: CDR1 MNHNS, CDR2 SASEGT. This CDR3 spans 16 amino acids. The V segment lost 4 bases and the J segment 7 bases; nucleotides outside the gene matches: 10. DNA for the CDR3: TGTGCCAGCAGTGTTAGAACAGGGGGCGGTGGTGAAAAACTGTTTTTT. Protein sequence: CASSVRTGGGGEKLFF.

This clonotype was detected ten times or more. The chain recombines TRBV10-3 with TRBJ2-5; perhaps TRBD2 as D (6 bases). This CDR3 is built from 15 residues. Germline CDR1 reads ENHRY; CDR2 reads SYGVKD. Trimming stripped 6 bases from V and 5 bases from J, with 19 bases between. The CDR3 loop reads CAIRDPTGVGETQYF. The CDR3, as DNA: TGTGCCATCAGGGACCCTACGGGGGTTGGGGAGACCCAGTACTTC.

This clonotype was seen at least ten times. In nucleotides, the CDR3 is TGCGCCAGCAGCTTGTCGGTTTACGAGGAGACCCAGTACTTC. Amino acid sequence: CASSLSVYEETQYF. The rearrangement links TRBV5-1 to TRBJ2-5; no definite D call. The V end lost 1 base, the J end lost 5 bases, and 12 bases lay between the germline ends. This CDR3 has 14 amino acids. The germline gives CDR1 SGHRS, CDR2 YFSETQ. The full variable domain, rest sourced from reference TRBV5-1 and TRBJ2-5, is KAGVTQTPRYLIKTRGQQVTLSCSPISGHRSVSWYQQTPGQGLQFLFEYFSETQRNKGNFPGRFSGRQFSNSRSEMNVSTLELGDSALYLCASSLSVYEETQYFGPGTRLLVL.

This clonotype was seen only a few times. V gene TRBV6-5 combines with J gene TRBJ2-1; TRBD2 aligns across 9 bases. V was pared by 2 bases and J by 4 bases, with 12 bases of the junction left unmatched. Germline loops: CDR1 MNHEY, CDR2 SVGAGI. The CDR3 loop spans 18 amino acids. The CDR3 bases are TGTGCCAGCAGTTACCAATCGGCGAGCGGGGGGTATTACAATGAGCAGTTCTTC. It specifies CASSYQSASGGYYNEQFF.